Each of the 9 T cell receptor beta chains below was sequenced from the same sample in a study of blood T cell repertoires in COVID-19. Clones were read by immunoSEQ multiplex PCR, and TCRdb kept only the in-frame ones, dropping some. In the table there are 300,000 to 350,000 clones, more than 90% of which are singletons. Sequenced: PBMCs or T cells enriched from blood (not recorded which). These receptors originate from a woman in her twenties or thirties who had been exposed to COVID-19.

CDR3 region: CATSDSGTYSNQPQHF. The CDR3 bases are TGTGCCACCAGTGATTCCGGGACATATAGCAATCAGCCCCAGCATTTT. This chain joins TRBV24-1 and TRBJ1-5, with TRBD1 as a possible D gene (6 bases). This CDR3 has 16 residues. Trimming pared 2 bases from V and 0 bases from J, leaving 10 bases between. The germline CDR1 and CDR2 sequences are KGHDR and SFDVKD.

The V call is TRBV4-3, the J call TRBJ2-5; 12 nucleotides match TRBD2. J gave up 5 bases and V 0 bases, and 7 bases lay outside the gene matches. Germline V gives CDR1 LGHNA, CDR2 YSLEER. CDR3 length equals 17 residues. As DNA, the CDR3 is TGCGCCAGCAGCCAAGATACCCTAGCGGGGGGGCCGGAGACCCAGTACTTC. Amino acids: CASSQDTLAGGPETQYF.

The CDR3 DNA is TGTGCCAGCAGCCGATCAGAGAACACTGAAGCTTTCTTT. It yields the protein CASSRSENTEAFF. The genes are TRBV3-1 (or the pseudogene TRBV3-2) and TRBJ1-1; no clear D. CDR3 length equals 13 residues. V lost 4 bases and J 1 base, leaving 7 bases between the germline ends. Germline V gene sequence: CDR1 LGHDT, CDR2 YNNKEL (reference sequence).

The genes are TRBV19 and TRBJ1-1, with D possibly matching TRBD1 (5 bases). Germline V gene data show CDR1 as LNHDA and CDR2 as SQIVND (reference sequence). Trimming cost V 5 bases and J 7 bases, with 17 bases left between them. This CDR3 has 14 residues. DNA for the CDR3: TGTGCCAGTAGTCCTGGGGGATTCGGGGGTGAAGCTTTCTTT. Its translation: CASSPGGFGGEAFF.

V and J are TRBV11-2 and TRBJ1-5; D uncertain. CDR1 is SGHAT and CDR2 is FQNNGV in the germline V gene. The CDR3 extends over 13 amino acids. Trimming shortened V by 3 bases and J by 4 bases, and 7 bases separated the two germline ends. The DNA of the CDR3 is TGTGCCAGCAGCTTCCAGGTAAATCAGCCCCAGCATTTT. It translates to CASSFQVNQPQHF. The entire variable domain, with the rest obtained from reference TRBV11-2 and TRBJ1-5, is as follows: EAGVAQSPRYKIIEKRQSVAFWCNPISGHATLYWYQQILGQGPKLLIQFQNNGVVDDSQLPKDRFSAERLKGVDSTLKIQPAKLEDSAVYLCASSFQVNQPQHFGDGTRLSIL.

CDR3 sequence (DNA): TGTGCCAGCACCCCCACTCCCTACACTGAAGCTTTCTTT. This codes for CASTPTPYTEAFF. The rearrangement links TRBV12-3 or TRBV12-4 to TRBJ1-1; D remains ambiguous. This CDR3 spans 13 amino acids. V lost 7 bases to trimming and J lost 3 bases, with 12 bases between them.

This clone appeared a single time. The gene calls are TRBV3-1 (or the pseudogene TRBV3-2) and TRBJ1-2; 8 bases are a match to TRBD1. CDR3 length: 15 amino acids. V trimming: 7 bases; J trimming: 3 bases; junction bases outside the gene matches: 10. Germline V lookup: CDR1 LGHDT, CDR2 YNNKEL (reference sequence). Written as DNA, the CDR3 is TGTGCCAGCAACTCCCCCGGGACAGGTCACTATGGCTACACCTTC. This sequence encodes CASNSPGTGHYGYTF.

The chain recombines TRBV7-2 with TRBJ1-2; a possible D gene is TRBD1 (6 bases). The CDR3 contains 14 residues. V lost 5 bases, J lost 3 bases, and 13 bases lay in between. Germline-derived CDR1 and CDR2 are SGHTA and FQGNSA. The CDR3 spells CASSPGVGDYGYTF. The DNA for the CDR3 is TGTGCCAGCAGCCCAGGGGTTGGGGACTATGGCTACACCTTC.

This rearrangement joins TRBV27 to TRBJ1-1; D not certain. Germline CDR1 MNHEY, CDR2 SMNVEV (reference sequence). This CDR3 region has 13 residues. Deletions cut 5 bases from V and 1 base from J, with 8 bases between. The CDR3 sequence is CASSPTRNTEAFF. Written as DNA, the CDR3 is TGTGCCAGCAGTCCAACACGGAACACTGAAGCTTTCTTT.